Below, one T cell receptor (beta chain) is given with its context. This entry comes from a study of identical twins. TCRdb analysed the 5' RACE reads with MiXCR anew, one entry per CDR3 protein. The sample yields a few hundred thousand distinct CDR3 sequences, roughly an eighth seen once. This same sample was also taken into another study, of yellow fever vaccine responses in identical twins.

The TCR comes from a woman younger than 30 in good health. Specimen: CD4+ T cells sorted from blood.

The CDR3 sequence is CASSQSSAELFF. CDR3 nucleotides: TGTGCCAGCAGCCAGAGTTCTGCGGAGCTGTTTTTT. The chain carries TRBV7-2 and TRBJ2-2, with unresolved D. Germline CDR1 SGHTA, CDR2 FQGNSA. With 5 bases removed from V and 10 bases from J, the gap between germline ends came to 11 bases. The CDR3 is made up of 12 amino acids.